These 12 T cell receptor beta chains were all obtained from the same sample, sequenced in a study of cytotoxic CD8 clonotypes in ibrutinib-treated CLL. Repertoires were generated with immunoSEQ multiplex PCR, while TCRdb's copy carries only in-frame clones and drops some. The table includes about 140,000 clones, about 91% detected once. Material: PBMCs, obtained after 12 months of ibrutinib treatment. These receptors all stem from a human donor with chronic lymphocytic leukemia.

This chain connects TRBV28 to TRBJ1-1; D is ambiguous. Trimming pared 3 bases from V and 4 bases from J, leaving 6 bases between. CDR1 MDHEN and CDR2 SYDVKM come from the germline V gene. This CDR3 comprises 12 residues. CDR3 coding DNA: TGTGCCAGCAGTTTCCAGGTCACTGAAGCTTTCTTT. This gives the protein CASSFQVTEAFF. Full variable domain (outside the CDR3, taken from reference TRBV28 and TRBJ1-1): DVKVTQSSRYLVKRTGEKVFLECVQDMDHENMFWYRQDPGLGLRLIYFSYDVKMKEKGDIPEGYSVSREKKERFSLILESASTNQTSMYLCASSFQVTEAFFGQGTRLTVV.

The genes are TRBV19 and TRBJ1-4; 8 nucleotides line up with TRBD1. The CDR3 totals 14 residues. Germline V CDR1 and CDR2: LNHDA, SQIVND (reference sequence). The junction had 6 bases not matched to a gene; V was cut back by 6 bases and J by 6 bases. CDR3 in DNA: TGTGCCAGTAGGACCGGGACAGGCGATGAAAAACTGTTTTTT. It specifies CASRTGTGDEKLFF. Using reference TRBV19 and TRBJ1-4 for the parts outside the CDR3, the full variable domain is DGGITQSPKYLFRKEGQNVTLSCEQNLNHDAMYWYRQDPGQGLRLIYYSQIVNDFQKGDIAEGYSVSREKKESFPLTVTSAQKNPTAFYLCASRTGTGDEKLFFGSGTQLSVL.

V usage is TRBV28 and J usage is TRBJ1-4; 7 bases agree with TRBD1. V was clipped by 1 base and J by 14 bases; unmatched bases: 4. Germline V gene lookup returns CDR1 MDHEN and CDR2 SYDVKM. CDR3 length equals 12 residues. The CDR3 sequence: CASSLSGGPLFF. CDR3 DNA sequence: TGTGCCAGCAGTTTATCAGGGGGACCTCTGTTTTTT.

V usage is TRBV10-3 and J usage is TRBJ1-5; D might be TRBD1 (5 bases). The CDR3 is made up of 14 amino acids. Deletions cut 11 bases from V and 7 bases from J, with 21 bases between. Germline V CDR1 and CDR2: ENHRY, SYGVKD. The CDR3 DNA sequence: TGTGCCGCCTCCGACCCGGGACCAGGCCAGCCCCAGCATTTT. Protein sequence: CAASDPGPGQPQHF.

The V and J genes are TRBV29-1 and TRBJ2-7; D tentatively fits TRBD1 or TRBD2 (5 bases each). CDR1 is SQVTM, CDR2 ANQGSEA, per germline. V lost 7 bases to trimming and J lost 5 bases, with 15 bases between them. This CDR3 comprises 12 residues. The CDR3 DNA sequence: TGCAGCGCTGGGGACGGAGAAAACGAGCAGTACTTC. This gives the protein CSAGDGENEQYF.

The chain couples TRBV4-3 to TRBJ2-5, with D maybe TRBD1 (5 bases). V was cut by 0 bases and J by 9 bases, with 20 bases left in between. Germline lookup yields CDR1 LGHNA and CDR2 YSLEER. CDR3 length: 16 residues. CDR3 in DNA: TGCGCCAGCAGCCAAGACAAAGGACACCCACATTGGGCCCAGTACTTC. Translation: CASSQDKGHPHWAQYF.

This clone was observed once. This chain connects TRBV9 to TRBJ2-7, with 7 nucleotides matching TRBD2. This CDR3 contains 15 residues. The junction had 7 bases not matched to a gene; V was cut back by 1 base and J by 3 bases. Germline values: CDR1 SGDLS, CDR2 YYNGEE. CDR3: CASSVTPSGLYEQYF. CDR3 bases: TGTGCCAGCAGCGTAACGCCTAGCGGACTCTACGAGCAGTACTTC.

This clone was recorded only once. V usage is TRBV7-9 and J usage is TRBJ2-3, with D hard to call. Germline values: CDR1 SEHNR, CDR2 FQNEAQ (reference sequence). V gave up 8 bases and J gave up 1 base, with 7 bases separating them. The CDR3 has 12 residues. In DNA form, the CDR3 reads TGTGCCAGCGACTGGGGCACAGATACGCAGTATTTT. Residues: CASDWGTDTQYF.

The V gene is TRBV5-8, the J gene TRBJ2-5, with a weak D call TRBD1 (5 bases). Germline-derived CDR1 and CDR2 are SGHTS and YDEGEE. The CDR3 runs to 14 residues. V was trimmed by 0 bases and J by 2 bases, leaving 8 bases between them. CDR3 residues: CASSLGGFQETQYF. The DNA for the CDR3 is TGTGCCAGCAGCTTGGGGGGCTTTCAAGAGACCCAGTACTTC.

The rearrangement joins TRBV9 to TRBJ2-5; D might be TRBD2 (5 bases). V was cut by 4 bases and J by 4 bases, with 14 bases left in between. The CDR3 runs 14 residues. The V gene's germline CDR1 is SGDLS and CDR2 YYNGEE. CDR3 in DNA: TGTGCCAGCAGCCCTGTTGGGAGCGGAGAGACCCAGTACTTC. Protein: CASSPVGSGETQYF. The whole variable domain, filled in from reference TRBV9 and TRBJ2-5, reads DSGVTQTPKHLITATGQRVTLRCSPRSGDLSVYWYQQSLDQGLQFLIQYYNGEERAKGNILERFSAQQFPDLHSELNLSSLELGDSALYFCASSPVGSGETQYFGPGTRLLVL.

This sequence joins TRBV28 and TRBJ1-4; D is undetermined. From germline, CDR1 is MDHEN and CDR2 SYDVKM. The CDR3 has 10 residues. Trimming stripped 10 bases from V and 8 bases from J, with 8 bases between. The CDR3 region has the DNA TGTGCCACCGCCAAAGAAAAACTGTTTTTT. Residues: CATAKEKLFF.

The V and J genes are TRBV9 and TRBJ1-2; D possibly corresponds to TRBD1 (5 bases). In germline, CDR1 is SGDLS, CDR2 YYNGEE. The CDR3 extends over 15 amino acids. Between the trimmed V and J ends, which lost 4 bases and 0 bases, there was a span of 13 bases. CDR3 DNA: TGTGCCAGCAGCCACGGGGACGGATCTAACTATGGCTACACCTTC. Protein sequence: CASSHGDGSNYGYTF.